Included here is one T cell receptor (beta chain) sequence, with context. CD8 cells classed as naive were CD45RO-negative and positively selected for CCR7, excluding terminally differentiated effector memory CD45RA+ cells. TCRdb keeps only in-frame clones here, not all; method: immunoSEQ multiplex PCR. The repertoire consists of roughly 2 million clones, with just under 95% occurring once and the leading ten covering 0.9% to 1.3%. These data originate in a study of shared clonotypes between healthy human individuals. This CDR3 has 15 amino acids. V gave up 1 base and J gave up 12 bases; unmatched junction bases: 8. The germline V gene has CDR1 LGHNA and CDR2 YSLEER.

The gene calls are TRBV4-3 and TRBJ2-1; 11 positions agree with TRBD2. The TCR was taken from a man in his late teens or twenties in good health. The specimen sequenced was naive CD8+ T cells sorted from blood. CDR3 sequence (DNA): TGCGCCAGCAGCCAAGGACTAGCGGGACCCGATACGCAGTTCTTC. This sequence encodes CASSQGLAGPDTQFF.